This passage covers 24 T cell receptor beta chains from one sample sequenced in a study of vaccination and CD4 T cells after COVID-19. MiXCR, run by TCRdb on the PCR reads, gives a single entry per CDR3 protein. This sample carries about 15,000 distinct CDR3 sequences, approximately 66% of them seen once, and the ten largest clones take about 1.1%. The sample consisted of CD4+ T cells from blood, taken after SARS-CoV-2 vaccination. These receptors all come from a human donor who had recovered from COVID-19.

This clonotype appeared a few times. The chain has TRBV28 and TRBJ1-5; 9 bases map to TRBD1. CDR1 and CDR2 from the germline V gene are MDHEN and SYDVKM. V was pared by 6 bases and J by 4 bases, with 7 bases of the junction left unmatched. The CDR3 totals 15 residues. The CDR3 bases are TGTGCCAGCAGGGATCCGGGACAGGGAAATCAGCCCCAGCATTTT. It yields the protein CASRDPGQGNQPQHF.

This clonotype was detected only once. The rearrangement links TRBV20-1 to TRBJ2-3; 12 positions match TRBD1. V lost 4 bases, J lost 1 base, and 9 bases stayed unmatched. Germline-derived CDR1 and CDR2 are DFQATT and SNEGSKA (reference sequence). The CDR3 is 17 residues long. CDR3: CSAIPGQGASGTDTQYF. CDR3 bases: TGCAGTGCTATACCGGGACAGGGGGCGTCCGGCACAGATACGCAGTATTTT.

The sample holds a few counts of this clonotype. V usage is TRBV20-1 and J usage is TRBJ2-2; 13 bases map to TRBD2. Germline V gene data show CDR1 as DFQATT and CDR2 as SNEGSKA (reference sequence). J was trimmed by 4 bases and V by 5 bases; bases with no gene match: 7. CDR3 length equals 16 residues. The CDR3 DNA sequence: TGCAGTGCTGCCAGACTAGCGGGAGGACGCACCGGGGAGCTGTTTTTT. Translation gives CSAARLAGGRTGELFF.

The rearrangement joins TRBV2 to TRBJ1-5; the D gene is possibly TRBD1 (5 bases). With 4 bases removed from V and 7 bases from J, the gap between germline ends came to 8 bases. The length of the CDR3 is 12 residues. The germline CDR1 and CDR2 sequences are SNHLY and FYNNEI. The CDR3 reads CASSAEGQPQHF. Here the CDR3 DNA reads TGTGCCAGCAGTGCGGAGGGGCAGCCCCAGCATTTT.

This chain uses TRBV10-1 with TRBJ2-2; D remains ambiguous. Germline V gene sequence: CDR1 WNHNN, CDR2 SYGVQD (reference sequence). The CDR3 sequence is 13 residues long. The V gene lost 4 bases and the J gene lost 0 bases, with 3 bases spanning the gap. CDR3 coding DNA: TGCGCCAGCAGTGTCGCGAACACCGGGGAGCTGTTTTTT. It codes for CASSVANTGELFF.

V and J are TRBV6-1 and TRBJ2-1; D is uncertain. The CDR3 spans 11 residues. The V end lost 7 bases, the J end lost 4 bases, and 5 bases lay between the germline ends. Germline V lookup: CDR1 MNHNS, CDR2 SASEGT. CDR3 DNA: TGTGCCAGCACGAGGTACAATGAGCAGTTCTTC. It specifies CASTRYNEQFF.

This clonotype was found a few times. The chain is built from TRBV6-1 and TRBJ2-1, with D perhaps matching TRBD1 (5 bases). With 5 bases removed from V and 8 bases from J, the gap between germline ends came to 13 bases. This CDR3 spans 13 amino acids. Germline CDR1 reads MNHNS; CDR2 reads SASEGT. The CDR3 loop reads CASSLVGVDEQFF. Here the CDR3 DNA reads TGTGCCAGCAGTCTAGTAGGGGTTGATGAGCAGTTCTTC.

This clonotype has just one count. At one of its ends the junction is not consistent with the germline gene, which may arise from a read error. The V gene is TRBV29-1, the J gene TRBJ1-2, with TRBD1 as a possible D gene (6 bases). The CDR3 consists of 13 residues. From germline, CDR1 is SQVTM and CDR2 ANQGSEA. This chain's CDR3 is CSAEHLQGYGYTF. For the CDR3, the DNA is TGCAGCGCTGAACACTTACAGGGCTATGGCTACACCTTC.

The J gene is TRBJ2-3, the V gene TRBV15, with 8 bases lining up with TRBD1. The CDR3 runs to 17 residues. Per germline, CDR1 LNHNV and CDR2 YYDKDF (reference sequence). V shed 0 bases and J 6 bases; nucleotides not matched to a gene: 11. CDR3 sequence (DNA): TGTGCCACCAGCAGAGACGCCAAGACAGGGGTAGCTGATACGCAGTATTTT. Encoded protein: CATSRDAKTGVADTQYF.

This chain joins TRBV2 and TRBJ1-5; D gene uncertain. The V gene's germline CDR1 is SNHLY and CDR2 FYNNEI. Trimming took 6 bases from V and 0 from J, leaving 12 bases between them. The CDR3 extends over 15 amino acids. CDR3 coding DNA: TGTGCCAGCAGCGTTTTGAAGGCTAGCAATCAGCCCCAGCATTTT. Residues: CASSVLKASNQPQHF.

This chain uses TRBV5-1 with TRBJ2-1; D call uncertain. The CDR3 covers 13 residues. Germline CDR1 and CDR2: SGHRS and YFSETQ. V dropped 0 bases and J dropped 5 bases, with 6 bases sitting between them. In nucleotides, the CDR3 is TGCGCCAGCAGCTTGGTCCCTAACAATGAGCAGTTCTTC. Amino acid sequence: CASSLVPNNEQFF.

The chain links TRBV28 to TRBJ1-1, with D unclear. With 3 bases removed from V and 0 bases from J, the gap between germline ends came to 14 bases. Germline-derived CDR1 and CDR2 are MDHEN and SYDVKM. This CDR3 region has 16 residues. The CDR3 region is CASSLVPLSVNTEAFF. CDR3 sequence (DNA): TGTGCCAGCAGTTTGGTTCCCCTCAGTGTGAACACTGAAGCTTTCTTT.

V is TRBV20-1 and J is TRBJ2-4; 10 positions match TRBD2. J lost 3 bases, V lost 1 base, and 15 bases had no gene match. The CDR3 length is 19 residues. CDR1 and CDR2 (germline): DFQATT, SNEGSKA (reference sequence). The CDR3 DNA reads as TGCAGTGCTAGAGTTAATAGCGGGAGGAGAGGACGGGGCAAAAACATTCAGTACTTC. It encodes CSARVNSGRRGRGKNIQYF.

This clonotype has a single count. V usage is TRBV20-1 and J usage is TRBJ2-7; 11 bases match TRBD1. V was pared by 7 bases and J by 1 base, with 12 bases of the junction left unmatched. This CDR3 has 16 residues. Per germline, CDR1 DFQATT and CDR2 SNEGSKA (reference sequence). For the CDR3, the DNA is TGCAGTGTCATGGAACCGGACAGGGGGCTATCCTACGAGCAGTACTTC. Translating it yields CSVMEPDRGLSYEQYF.

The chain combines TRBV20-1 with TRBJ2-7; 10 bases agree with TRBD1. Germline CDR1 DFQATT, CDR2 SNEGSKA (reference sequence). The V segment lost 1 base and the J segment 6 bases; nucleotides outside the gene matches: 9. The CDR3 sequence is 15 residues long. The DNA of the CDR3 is TGCAGTGCTAGAGCCCCCGGGACAGGGGACATCGAGCAGTACTTC. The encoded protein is CSARAPGTGDIEQYF.

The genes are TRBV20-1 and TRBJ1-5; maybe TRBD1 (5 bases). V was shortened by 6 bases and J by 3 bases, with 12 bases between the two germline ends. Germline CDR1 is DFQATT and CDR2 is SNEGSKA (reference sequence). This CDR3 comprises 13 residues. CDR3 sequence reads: CSALGGVNQPQHF. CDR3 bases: TGCAGTGCCCTAGGAGGGGTCAATCAGCCCCAGCATTTT.

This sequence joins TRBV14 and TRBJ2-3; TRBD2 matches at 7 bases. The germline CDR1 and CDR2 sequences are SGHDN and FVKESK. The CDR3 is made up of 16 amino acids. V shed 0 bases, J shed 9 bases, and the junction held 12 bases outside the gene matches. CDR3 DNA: TGTGCCAGCAGCCAAGACGTAAGGACTAGGTCGGTCACGCAGTATTTT. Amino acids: CASSQDVRTRSVTQYF.

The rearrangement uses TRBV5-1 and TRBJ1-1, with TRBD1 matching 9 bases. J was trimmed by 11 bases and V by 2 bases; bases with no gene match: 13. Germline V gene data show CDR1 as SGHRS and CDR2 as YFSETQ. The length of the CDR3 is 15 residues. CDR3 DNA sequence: TGCGCCAGCAGCTTACAGGGGGCTGGTCCAAAGTCGGCTTTCTTT. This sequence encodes CASSLQGAGPKSAFF.

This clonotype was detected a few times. The CDR3 coding sequence is TGTGCCAGCAGTTTAGGGGCCGGGCCTTCCAATCAGCCCCAGCATTTT. It codes for CASSLGAGPSNQPQHF. This chain links TRBV27 with TRBJ1-5; tentative D call: TRBD1 (5 bases). Germline V gives CDR1 MNHEY, CDR2 SMNVEV (reference sequence). This CDR3 has 16 residues. The V end lost 2 bases, the J end lost 3 bases, and 14 bases lay between the germline ends.

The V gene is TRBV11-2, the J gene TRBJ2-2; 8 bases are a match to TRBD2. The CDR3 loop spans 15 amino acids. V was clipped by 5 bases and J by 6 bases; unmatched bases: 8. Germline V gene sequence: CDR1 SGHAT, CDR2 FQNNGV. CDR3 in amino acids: CASSDYTSGPGELFF. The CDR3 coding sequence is TGTGCCAGCAGCGATTATACTAGCGGCCCCGGGGAGCTGTTTTTT.

The CDR3 DNA follows: TGCGCCAGCAGTGAGAGGGATAGCGGGAGTCGGCCGGGGGAGCTGTTTTTT. As protein: CASSERDSGSRPGELFF. This sequence joins TRBV10-2 and TRBJ2-2, with 9 bases matching TRBD2. The CDR3 has 17 amino acids. CDR1 is WSHSY, CDR2 SAAADI, per germline. Trimming removed 2 bases from V and 8 bases from J; junction bases left unmatched: 12.

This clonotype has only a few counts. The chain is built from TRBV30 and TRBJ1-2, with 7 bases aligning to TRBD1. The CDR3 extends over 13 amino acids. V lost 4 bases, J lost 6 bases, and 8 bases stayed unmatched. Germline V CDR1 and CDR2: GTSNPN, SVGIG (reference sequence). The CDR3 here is CAWIRTGGHGYTF. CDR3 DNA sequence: TGTGCCTGGATCCGGACAGGCGGTCATGGCTACACCTTC. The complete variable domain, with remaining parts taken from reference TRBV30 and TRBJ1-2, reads SQTIHQWPATLVQPVGSPLSLECTVEGTSNPNLYWYRQAAGRGLQLLFYSVGIGQISSEVPQNLSASRPQDRQFILSSKKLLLSDSGFYLCAWIRTGGHGYTFGSGTRLTVV.

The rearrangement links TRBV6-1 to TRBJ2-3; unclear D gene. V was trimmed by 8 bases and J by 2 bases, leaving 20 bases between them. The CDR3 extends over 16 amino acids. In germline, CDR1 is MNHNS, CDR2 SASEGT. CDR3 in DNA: TGTGCCAGCCGGTCCCAGAGGCGAACAAACACAGATACGCAGTATTTT. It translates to CASRSQRRTNTDTQYF.

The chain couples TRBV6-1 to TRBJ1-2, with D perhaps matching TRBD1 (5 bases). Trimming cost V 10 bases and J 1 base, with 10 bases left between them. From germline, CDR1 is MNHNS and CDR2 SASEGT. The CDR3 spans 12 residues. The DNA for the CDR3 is TGTGCCACCGCGGGACGTAACTATGGCTACACCTTC. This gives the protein CATAGRNYGYTF.